This T cell receptor beta chain is from a study of blood T cell repertoires in COVID-19. Study background: The cDNA or gDNA used as material had been derived from T cells, B-cell-depleted T cells, or PBMCs.

TCRdb's copy holds only in-frame clones and misses some; the assay was immunoSEQ multiplex PCR. The table includes over 300,000 clones, about 84% detected once. V lost 0 bases and J lost 2; bases outside the gene matches: 8. Germline V gene lookup returns CDR1 SGHRS and CDR2 YFSETQ. The CDR3 sequence is 16 residues long. Material for sequencing was peripheral blood. The sequence came from a woman between 50 and 59 years old with acute or convalescent COVID-19. V gene TRBV5-1 combines with J gene TRBJ2-7, with TRBD2 matching over 7 bases. The CDR3 sequence: CASSLAVGEGTYEQYF. CDR3 coding DNA: TGCGCCAGCAGCTTGGCCGTGGGGGAGGGTACCTACGAGCAGTACTTC.